Below, 25 T cell receptor beta chains from the same sample are listed, as sequenced in a study of blood T cells in healthy people across ages. With a J-beta primer mix and a sample-barcoded 5' primer, a second PCR ran about 6 to 11 cycles. TCRdb recomputed calls from the 5' RACE reads with MiXCR, one row per CDR3 protein. The sample lists approximately 600,000 distinct CDR3 sequences, 58% occurring once. Sequenced material: blood. The source of these receptors is a man aged 55-75 years in good health.

This clonotype was picked up a small number of times. The V call is TRBV20-1, the J call TRBJ2-1, with 10 bases that match TRBD1. This CDR3 is 14 amino acids long. Germline lookup yields CDR1 DFQATT and CDR2 SNEGSKA (reference sequence). The V segment lost 7 bases and the J segment 1 base; nucleotides outside the gene matches: 4. Here the CDR3 reads CSVLDRGSYNEQFF. Here the CDR3 DNA reads TGCAGTGTATTGGACAGGGGGTCCTACAATGAGCAGTTCTTC.

The chain recombines TRBV11-2 with TRBJ2-4; D uncertain. The V gene lost 2 bases and the J gene lost 1 base, with 12 bases spanning the gap. In germline, CDR1 is SGHAT, CDR2 FQNNGV. The CDR3 runs to 16 residues. DNA of the CDR3: TGTGCCAGCAGCTTAATGGTAGTTGGGGCCAAAAACATTCAGTACTTC. Its translation is CASSLMVVGAKNIQYF.

In this sample, this clonotype turned up once. The chain recombines TRBV27 with TRBJ2-5; unclear D gene. The CDR3 has 16 amino acids. Trimming shortened V by 4 bases and J by 2 bases, and 17 bases separated the two germline ends. CDR1 is MNHEY, CDR2 SMNVEV, per germline (reference sequence). In DNA form, the CDR3 reads TGTGCCAGCAGTTCATCATTGTTCCGTTTTCAAGAGACCCAGTACTTC. Its translation: CASSSSLFRFQETQYF.

The rearrangement links TRBV6-5 to TRBJ2-4; D is ambiguous. The CDR3 loop spans 13 amino acids. Trimming pared 6 bases from V and 5 bases from J, leaving 11 bases between. Germline CDR1 MNHEY, CDR2 SVGAGI. CDR3 region: CASSWDRENIQYF. The CDR3 region has the DNA TGTGCCAGCAGCTGGGATAGGGAAAACATTCAGTACTTC.

This clonotype came up a few times. V usage is TRBV27 and J usage is TRBJ2-7; D is unclear. V was pared by 0 bases and J by 2 bases, with 8 bases between. CDR3 size: 14 residues. The germline CDR1 and CDR2 sequences are MNHEY and SMNVEV (reference sequence). The DNA for the CDR3 is TGTGCCAGCAGTTTATCGGTTGGGGCCTACGAGCAGTACTTC. Its translation is CASSLSVGAYEQYF.

V usage is TRBV20-1 and J usage is TRBJ2-5; TRBD1 might be the D (5 bases). Germline CDR1 reads DFQATT; CDR2 reads SNEGSKA (reference sequence). CDR3 length: 13 amino acids. The germline V and J ends were trimmed by 5 bases and 4 bases, with 14 bases remaining between them. CDR3 DNA: TGCAGTGCTCGGACAAGAATGGGAGAGACCCAGTACTTC. This translates into CSARTRMGETQYF.

The genes are TRBV20-1 and TRBJ2-3, with D possibly being TRBD2 (5 bases). Germline lookup yields CDR1 DFQATT and CDR2 SNEGSKA (reference sequence). The CDR3 runs to 13 residues. V lost 5 bases and J 3 bases, leaving 12 bases between the germline ends. As DNA, the CDR3 is TGCAGTGCTCCCGGACGAGGGACAGATACGCAGTATTTT. This gives the protein CSAPGRGTDTQYF.

The chain has TRBV20-1 and TRBJ2-5; 8 bases agree with TRBD1. The CDR3 is 15 amino acids. Per germline, CDR1 DFQATT and CDR2 SNEGSKA (reference sequence). Germline trimming cut 5 bases from V and 5 bases from J; bases unmatched to any gene: 13. DNA for the CDR3: TGCAGTGCTCGTCCGGGACAGGAAGGCCGGGAGACCCAGTACTTC. Encoded protein: CSARPGQEGRETQYF.

This chain links TRBV6-1 with TRBJ2-1, with a weak D call TRBD1 (7 bases). The CDR3 is 14 residues long. CDR1 is MNHNS, CDR2 SASEGT, per germline. Trimming shortened V by 5 bases and J by 7 bases, and 15 bases separated the two germline ends. CDR3 region: CASSPGGPRNEQFF. CDR3 coding DNA: TGTGCCAGCAGTCCAGGGGGGCCTCGAAATGAGCAGTTCTTC.

This rearrangement joins TRBV4-1 to TRBJ2-3; maybe TRBD2 (5 bases). Between the trimmed V and J ends, which lost 2 bases and 4 bases, there was a span of 19 bases. There are 17 residues in the CDR3. Per germline, CDR1 MGHRA and CDR2 YSYEKL. The CDR3 DNA follows: TGCGCCAGCAGCCAAAGGTGGTCGGCGGGTGGGCCAGATACGCAGTATTTT. Translated, it gives CASSQRWSAGGPDTQYF.

The chain employs TRBV12-3 or TRBV12-4 and TRBJ2-3; 7 bases match TRBD1. The CDR3 has 16 residues. V trimming: 4 bases; J trimming: 5 bases; junction bases outside the gene matches: 12. The CDR3 protein is CASSSGQSGGVDTQYF. CDR3 nucleotides: TGTGCCAGCAGTTCGGGACAGAGTGGTGGAGTAGATACGCAGTATTTT.

The chain employs TRBV5-5 and TRBJ2-5, with 9 bases fitting TRBD2. The CDR3 has 16 residues. J was trimmed by 2 bases and V by 0 bases; bases with no gene match: 5. Germline values: CDR1 SGHKS, CDR2 YYEKEE (reference sequence). Written as DNA, the CDR3 is TGTGCCAGCAGCTTGGGGTCTAGCGGGACACAAGAGACCCAGTACTTC. Residues: CASSLGSSGTQETQYF.

This chain joins TRBV25-1 and TRBJ2-5; TRBD2 matches 11 bases. The trim removed 4 bases at V and 2 bases at J, leaving 6 bases unmatched. The CDR3 contains 16 residues. Germline V gives CDR1 MGHDK, CDR2 SYGVNS. CDR3: CASSGRLAGSQETQYF. CDR3 bases: TGTGCCAGCAGTGGGAGACTAGCGGGGTCACAAGAGACCCAGTACTTC.

The chain recombines TRBV5-1 with TRBJ1-6; no reliable D call. CDR1 SGHRS and CDR2 YFSETQ come from the germline V gene. Trimming shortened V by 2 bases and J by 0 bases, and 12 bases separated the two germline ends. The CDR3 length is 17 residues. The chain's CDR3 is CASSFGAASSYNSPLHF. CDR3 sequence (DNA): TGCGCCAGCAGCTTCGGCGCCGCCAGCTCCTATAATTCACCCCTCCACTTT.

The CDR3 loop reads CASSPQGLAGGESTDTQYF. The CDR3 DNA sequence: TGTGCCAGCAGCCCGCAGGGACTAGCGGGGGGAGAGAGCACAGATACGCAGTATTTT. The chain uses TRBV4-2 and TRBJ2-3, with TRBD2 matching over 15 bases. This CDR3 region has 19 residues. The germline V gene has CDR1 LGHNA and CDR2 YNFKEQ. V lost 4 bases, J lost 0 bases, and 8 bases stayed unmatched.

V and J are TRBV5-4 and TRBJ1-2, with 7 bases lining up with TRBD1. The CDR3 has 12 residues. Germline V CDR1 and CDR2: SGHNT, YYREEE (reference sequence). V dropped 0 bases and J dropped 12; count of bases not matched to a gene: 5. CDR3 sequence: CASSLERQGHTF. CDR3 in DNA: TGTGCCAGCAGCTTGGAACGACAGGGCCACACCTTC.

This clonotype was recorded a few times. CDR3 sequence (DNA): TGCAGCGTTGGGATGGGCTCCCCTAATACGCAGTATTTT. Translated, it gives CSVGMGSPNTQYF. V and J are TRBV29-1 and TRBJ2-3; D remains ambiguous. This CDR3 contains 13 residues. With 4 bases removed from V and 7 bases from J, the gap between germline ends came to 15 bases. Germline CDR1 SQVTM, CDR2 ANQGSEA.

The gene calls are TRBV20-1 and TRBJ2-5; 9 positions agree with TRBD2. CDR3 size: 15 residues. Unmatched junction bases numbered 20, after V lost 7 bases and J lost 11 bases. Germline lookup yields CDR1 DFQATT and CDR2 SNEGSKA (reference sequence). CDR3 protein: CSVIAGGRTNNEQYF. CDR3 bases: TGCAGTGTAATCGCGGGGGGGCGGACTAACAATGAGCAGTACTTC.

The V and J genes are TRBV5-1 and TRBJ2-7; no firm D call. There are 16 residues in the CDR3. Germline loops: CDR1 SGHRS, CDR2 YFSETQ. V was clipped by 0 bases and J by 1 base, with 14 bases between them. The CDR3, as DNA: TGCGCCAGCAGCTTGGAGGGTCGATTAAATTCCTACGAGCAGTACTTC. Protein: CASSLEGRLNSYEQYF.

This chain links TRBV12-3 or TRBV12-4 with TRBJ2-5; D ambiguous. Trimming shortened V by 4 bases and J by 7 bases, and 13 bases separated the two germline ends. The CDR3 has 13 amino acids. The CDR3 DNA reads TGTGCCAGCAGTTATTCGCGGTCCGGGACCCAGTACTTC. Residues: CASSYSRSGTQYF.

This clonotype was seen a few times. The V and J genes are TRBV7-9 and TRBJ2-1, with 8 bases lining up with TRBD2. There are 13 residues in the CDR3. CDR1 is SEHNR and CDR2 is FQNEAQ in the germline V gene (reference sequence). The V segment lost 5 bases and the J segment 6 bases; nucleotides outside the gene matches: 3. CDR3 in amino acids: CASSPLAGNEQFF. The CDR3 region has the DNA TGTGCCAGCAGCCCCCTAGCGGGCAATGAGCAGTTCTTC.

The V gene is TRBV5-5, the J gene TRBJ2-1; D is ambiguous. Germline lookup yields CDR1 SGHKS and CDR2 YYEKEE (reference sequence). Trimming took off 5 bases at V and 4 bases at J, with 16 bases between the two ends. The CDR3 is 15 amino acids. The CDR3 here is CASSYSDGFYNEQFF. CDR3 bases: TGTGCCAGCAGTTACTCTGATGGGTTTTACAATGAGCAGTTCTTC.

This clonotype appeared once. The chain joins TRBV6-1 to TRBJ2-4; weak D call: TRBD2 (5 bases). The DNA end favors TRBJ2-7, so the J call may be wrong. Germline values: CDR1 MNHNS, CDR2 SASEGT. The CDR3 contains 13 residues. The CDR3 DNA sequence: TGTGCAAGCTCTAGGGAGATCGGCTACGAGCAGTACTTC. Residues: CASSREIGYEQYF.

The chain recombines TRBV20-1 with TRBJ2-3; D gene uncertain. Trimming left V 3 bases short and J 0 bases short, with 10 bases between. The CDR3 has 14 amino acids. CDR1 is DFQATT, CDR2 SNEGSKA, per germline (reference sequence). Written as DNA, the CDR3 is TGCAGTGCTAGTTGGCCAGAGAGCACAGATACGCAGTATTTT. Translating gives CSASWPESTDTQYF.

The rearrangement links TRBV18 to TRBJ2-4; maybe TRBD1 (6 bases). The CDR3 runs to 12 residues. Germline CDR1 is KGHSH and CDR2 is LQKENI. The V end was cut by 2 bases, the J end by 8 bases, with 7 bases between. CDR3 bases: TGTGCCAGCTCACCATCAGGGGACATTCAGTACTTC. Translation gives CASSPSGDIQYF. The full variable domain, completed using reference TRBV18 and TRBJ2-4, is NAGVMQNPRHLVRRRGQEARLRCSPMKGHSHVYWYRQLPEEGLKFMVYLQKENIIDESGMPKERFSAEFPKEGPSILRIQQVVRGDSAAYFCASSPSGDIQYFGAGTRLSVL.